The next 26 T cell receptor beta chains were all read from a single sample in a study of T-cell reconstitution after alpha-beta-depleted transplantation in children. As it was prepared, the TCRbeta library received unique molecular identifiers. MiXCR was run by TCRdb on the PCR reads, yielding one entry per CDR3 protein. The sample has about 580,000 distinct CDR3 sequences; roughly 23% are singletons. The sequences come from PBMCs, mostly from graft donor cells, collected 360 days after TCRalphabeta/CD19-depleted stem cell transplant. These TCRs come from a boy less than two years old who had a stem cell transplant for acute myeloid leukemia, so the T cells may come from the graft donor.

V is TRBV12-3 or TRBV12-4 and J is TRBJ2-1, with a possible D match to TRBD2 (8 bases). The CDR3 length is 18 residues. The V end was cut by 6 bases, the J end by 5 bases, with 26 bases between. The CDR3 region is CASSLGLAGGDPNNEQFF. The CDR3 DNA is TGTGCCAGCAGCCTTGGACTAGCAGGGGGGGATCCAAACAATGAGCAGTTCTTC.

The J gene is TRBJ2-2, the V gene TRBV24-1; the D is unclear. V lost 5 bases and J lost 3, with 12 bases in between. This CDR3 is built from 15 residues. CDR1 is KGHDR and CDR2 is SFDVKD in the germline V gene. CDR3 nucleotides: TGTGCCACCAGTGGGGCAGGAATATACACCGGGGAGCTGTTTTTT. This encodes CATSGAGIYTGELFF.

V usage is TRBV5-1 and J usage is TRBJ2-1; 7 positions match TRBD2. V gave up 2 bases and J gave up 5 bases; unmatched junction bases: 4. The CDR3 covers 14 residues. The germline V gene encodes CDR1 SGHRS and CDR2 YFSETQ. DNA of the CDR3: TGCGCCAGCAGCTTAATCGGGGGGAACAATGAGCAGTTCTTC. This encodes CASSLIGGNNEQFF. Variable domain in full (rest from reference TRBV5-1 and TRBJ2-1): KAGVTQTPRYLIKTRGQQVTLSCSPISGHRSVSWYQQTPGQGLQFLFEYFSETQRNKGNFPGRFSGRQFSNSRSEMNVSTLELGDSALYLCASSLIGGNNEQFFGPGTRLTVL.

The chain carries TRBV15 and TRBJ2-1; D is ambiguous. CDR3 length equals 14 residues. V dropped 0 bases and J dropped 12 bases, with 15 bases sitting between them. Germline CDR1 and CDR2: LNHNV and YYDKDF (reference sequence). The CDR3 region is CATSRDRFAPRQFF. The CDR3, as DNA: TGTGCCACCAGCAGAGATCGGTTCGCCCCCCGGCAGTTCTTC.

The V gene is TRBV7-2, the J gene TRBJ1-1; no clear D gene. Trimming left V 0 bases short and J 8 bases short, with 19 bases between. The CDR3 runs 16 residues. Germline V CDR1 and CDR2: SGHTA, FQGNSA. The CDR3 coding sequence is TGTGCCAGCAGCTTAGCGCTAGCCTATCTACTACAAGAAGCTTTCTTT. As protein: CASSLALAYLLQEAFF.

The chain recombines TRBV24-1 with TRBJ2-1, with TRBD2 matching over 10 bases. This CDR3 is 17 amino acids long. Trimming at V came to 3 bases and at J to 0 bases, leaving 4 bases not matched to a gene. CDR1 KGHDR and CDR2 SFDVKD come from the germline V gene. In nucleotides, the CDR3 is TGTGCCACCAGTGATAAGCGGGGGGGCAGCTCCTACAATGAGCAGTTCTTC. Protein: CATSDKRGGSSYNEQFF.

This clonotype showed up many times. The chain combines TRBV11-1 with TRBJ2-1; the D is unclear. The CDR3 totals 16 residues. The germline V gene has CDR1 SGHAT and CDR2 FQDESV (reference sequence). V lost 1 base and J lost 1, with 11 bases in between. CDR3 sequence reads: CASSLVPAESYNEQFF. The CDR3 region has the DNA TGTGCCAGCAGCTTAGTGCCAGCAGAATCCTACAATGAGCAGTTCTTC.

The table lists this clonotype with a few counts. The chain joins TRBV25-1 to TRBJ1-1, with 7 bases aligning to TRBD1. Germline loops: CDR1 MGHDK, CDR2 SYGVNS. This CDR3 contains 16 residues. V was clipped by 2 bases and J by 3 bases; unmatched bases: 9. The CDR3 protein is CASSEEGARKDTEAFF. The CDR3 DNA follows: TGTGCCAGCAGTGAAGAGGGGGCGAGGAAGGACACTGAAGCTTTCTTT.

CDR3 in DNA: TGCAGCGTTGAGCGGGGGGGCCACCCCAATGAGCAGTTCTTC. This gives the protein CSVERGGHPNEQFF. The V gene is TRBV29-1, the J gene TRBJ2-1; the match to TRBD2 covers 9 bases. Germline-derived CDR1 and CDR2 are SQVTM and ANQGSEA. The CDR3 consists of 14 residues. V gave up 3 bases and J gave up 6 bases; unmatched junction bases: 6.

This clonotype has only a few counts. The rearrangement uses TRBV7-2 and TRBJ2-7; no firm D call. The CDR3 extends over 13 amino acids. Deletions cut 0 bases from V and 9 bases from J, with 12 bases between. Germline-derived CDR1 and CDR2 are SGHTA and FQGNSA. The CDR3 DNA sequence: TGTGCCAGCAGCTTAGCTTGGTCCGGATGGCAGTACTTC. Protein product: CASSLAWSGWQYF.

This chain connects TRBV27 to TRBJ1-5, with D unclear. V was trimmed by 1 base and J by 6 bases, leaving 7 bases between them. The CDR3 is 13 residues long. The germline CDR1 and CDR2 sequences are MNHEY and SMNVEV (reference sequence). The CDR3 sequence is CASSLFWGQPQHF. The CDR3 bases are TGTGCCAGCAGTTTATTCTGGGGTCAGCCCCAGCATTTT.

The V call is TRBV5-1, the J call TRBJ2-7; D is undetermined. The ends were cut back, 4 bases at V and 2 bases at J, with 13 bases in the middle. Germline V lookup: CDR1 SGHRS, CDR2 YFSETQ. The CDR3 runs to 14 residues. The CDR3 sequence is CASSPETTTYEQYF. The CDR3 DNA reads TGCGCCAGCAGCCCCGAAACAACCACCTACGAGCAGTACTTC.

This clonotype was seen more than once but under ten times. The rearrangement uses TRBV25-1 and TRBJ2-1, with TRBD2 identical over 10 bases. With V trimmed by 4 bases and J by 7 bases, 4 bases remained unmatched. The germline CDR1 and CDR2 sequences are MGHDK and SYGVNS. The CDR3 is 14 residues long. The CDR3 DNA reads as TGTGCCAGCAGTGGAGCGGGGGGGCCTAATGAGCAGTTCTTC. It is translated as CASSGAGGPNEQFF.

The chain has TRBV28 and TRBJ2-2; no definite D call. Germline CDR1 is MDHEN and CDR2 is SYDVKM. Trimming cost V 3 bases and J 10 bases, with 12 bases left between them. This CDR3 has 13 amino acids. CDR3 nucleotides: TGTGCCAGCAGTTTGGAAGTTAGGGTGGAGCTGTTTTTT. Encoded protein: CASSLEVRVELFF.

This clonotype was observed a few times. As DNA, the CDR3 is TGCAGTGCTAGACGAAGGACAGTGGACACAGATACGCAGTATTTT. Translation gives CSARRRTVDTDTQYF. The genes are TRBV20-1 and TRBJ2-3, with D possibly being TRBD1 (6 bases). This CDR3 is 15 amino acids long. The V gene's germline CDR1 is DFQATT and CDR2 SNEGSKA (reference sequence). V was pared by 2 bases and J by 2 bases, with 14 bases between.

There are a few counts of this clonotype. The CDR3 spells CSARRAASLLNTEAFF. DNA of the CDR3: TGCAGTGCTAGGCGCGCAGCCAGTTTGTTGAACACTGAAGCTTTCTTT. V usage is TRBV20-1 and J usage is TRBJ1-1; D is unclear. This CDR3 region has 16 residues. The V gene's germline CDR1 is DFQATT and CDR2 SNEGSKA (reference sequence). Trimming stripped 3 bases from V and 0 bases from J, with 17 bases between.

The chain combines TRBV7-2 with TRBJ2-5; D gene ambiguous. The CDR3 spans 13 residues. Per germline, CDR1 SGHTA and CDR2 FQGNSA. The V and J ends lost 5 bases and 2 bases respectively, with 9 bases between them. For the CDR3, the DNA is TGTGCCAGCAGCCCTGTACCTCAAGAGACCCAGTACTTC. Its translation is CASSPVPQETQYF.

The DNA for the CDR3 is TGCAGTGCTAGAACTAGCGGGGGGGACTCCTACAATGAGCAGTTCTTC. This codes for CSARTSGGDSYNEQFF. This chain joins TRBV20-1 and TRBJ2-1, with 13 nucleotides matching TRBD2. The CDR3 is 16 amino acids. V shed 2 bases and J 0 bases; nucleotides not matched to a gene: 1. Germline V lookup: CDR1 DFQATT, CDR2 SNEGSKA (reference sequence).

This clonotype was counted at least ten times. The chain recombines TRBV14 with TRBJ1-6; tentative D call: TRBD1 (5 bases). Deletions cut 4 bases from V and 8 bases from J, with 18 bases between. Germline V gene lookup returns CDR1 SGHDN and CDR2 FVKESK. This CDR3 has 16 amino acids. CDR3 coding DNA: TGTGCCAGCAGCCCACGACAGTGGGCGGATCATTCACCCCTCCACTTT. Translation: CASSPRQWADHSPLHF.

This clonotype has at least ten counts. CDR3 DNA sequence: TGCAGTGCTGGCAGGACCACTGAAGCTTTCTTT. This codes for CSAGRTTEAFF. The chain couples TRBV20-1 to TRBJ1-1, with D unclear. There are 11 residues in the CDR3. Germline CDR1 reads DFQATT; CDR2 reads SNEGSKA (reference sequence). V shed 5 bases and J shed 4 bases, with 8 bases lying between them.

The gene calls are TRBV5-8 and TRBJ2-7; D gene uncertain. Trimming took 0 bases from V and 2 from J, leaving 12 bases between them. The CDR3 has 15 amino acids. Germline CDR1 is SGHTS and CDR2 is YDEGEE. CDR3 amino acids: CASSLVKLGAYEQYF. DNA for the CDR3: TGTGCCAGCAGCTTGGTGAAGCTCGGAGCCTACGAGCAGTACTTC.

This clonotype was observed many times. This sequence joins TRBV20-1 and TRBJ1-4; 11 bases match TRBD1. The germline V gene has CDR1 DFQATT and CDR2 SNEGSKA (reference sequence). CDR3 length equals 15 residues. Germline trimming cut 1 base from V and 14 bases from J; bases unmatched to any gene: 12. CDR3 sequence: CSARGRGQGGNDLFF. The CDR3 coding sequence is TGCAGTGCTAGAGGAAGGGGACAGGGGGGCAACGATCTGTTTTTT.

This clonotype showed up just a few times. The chain carries TRBV12-3 or TRBV12-4 and TRBJ2-1; TRBD1 agrees at 10 bases. Trimming took 6 bases from V and 2 from J; bases not matched to a gene: 4. The CDR3 is 15 residues long. The CDR3 reads CASSPDRGPYNEQFF. The CDR3 DNA follows: TGTGCCAGCAGCCCCGACAGGGGGCCCTACAATGAGCAGTTCTTC.

The table lists this clonotype with a few counts. This chain connects TRBV5-1 to TRBJ2-1; the match to TRBD2 covers 12 bases. The V gene end was trimmed by 3 bases and the J gene end by 7 bases; junction bases not matched to a gene: 8. The CDR3 extends over 16 amino acids. Germline values: CDR1 SGHRS, CDR2 YFSETQ. The CDR3 loop reads CASSSLAGGLWNEQFF. CDR3 nucleotides: TGCGCCAGCAGCTCTCTAGCGGGGGGGCTCTGGAATGAGCAGTTCTTC.

The chain is built from TRBV20-1 and TRBJ2-3, with D possibly matching TRBD1 (6 bases). The CDR3 sequence is 14 residues long. Germline loops: CDR1 DFQATT, CDR2 SNEGSKA (reference sequence). V was cut by 3 bases and J by 3 bases, with 13 bases left in between. In nucleotides, the CDR3 is TGCAGTGCTAGGTACAGGGCTGGGACAGATACGCAGTATTTT. Its translation: CSARYRAGTDTQYF.

Many counts were recorded for this clonotype. This chain joins TRBV7-2 and TRBJ2-7, with 7 bases matching TRBD1. This CDR3 comprises 13 residues. The germline V gene has CDR1 SGHTA and CDR2 FQGNSA. With 1 base clipped from V and 7 bases from J, the junction kept 4 bases outside the gene matches. In nucleotides, the CDR3 is TGTGCCAGCAGCTTAGGACAGGGCCATGAGCAGTACTTC. It specifies CASSLGQGHEQYF. The full variable domain, with the rest looked up from reference TRBV7-2 and TRBJ2-7, is GAGVSQSPSNKVTEKGKDVELRCDPISGHTALYWYRQSLGQGLEFLIYFQGNSAPDKSGLPSDRFSAERTGGSVSTLTIQRTQQEDSAVYLCASSLGQGHEQYFGPGTRLTVT.